The 12 T cell receptor beta chains below all came from one sample that was sequenced in a study of T cell repertoires in aging, cancer and after chemotherapy. Amplification of TCR beta used genomic DNA extracted from peripheral blood. A mixed TRB-A/B primer pool amplified rearranged TRB by multiplex touch-down PCR. MiXCR, run by TCRdb on the multiplex PCR reads, gives a single entry per CDR3 protein. The profile covers over 2,000 distinct CDR3 sequences, with approximately 51% appearing a single time and 6% to 8.5% taken by the ten largest. The sequenced sample was blood. The receptors originated from a human donor with a blood cancer.

CDR3 coding DNA: TGTGCCAGTAGTACTGGGTCAGATACGCAGTATTTT. Translating gives CASSTGSDTQYF. The genes are TRBV19 and TRBJ2-3; D unclear. V lost 4 bases and J lost 4, with 6 bases in between. The germline CDR1 and CDR2 sequences are LNHDA and SQIVND (reference sequence). The CDR3 is made up of 12 amino acids.

The rearrangement joins TRBV10-3 to TRBJ2-1, with a tentative D call TRBD2 (6 bases). CDR1 is ENHRY, CDR2 SYGVKD, per germline. The CDR3 runs to 15 residues. V gave up 3 bases and J gave up 6 bases, with 15 bases separating them. Written as DNA, the CDR3 is TGTGCCATCAGTGAACGCGGGCGCGGGACCAATGAGCAGTTCTTC. It translates to CAISERGRGTNEQFF.

This clonotype was seen a handful of times. The rearrangement joins TRBV7-2 to TRBJ1-2, with D maybe TRBD1 (5 bases). This CDR3 contains 13 residues. Deletions cut 1 base from V and 9 bases from J, with 12 bases between. Germline V lookup: CDR1 SGHTA, CDR2 FQGNSA. CDR3 protein: CASSLGSGPRYTF. The CDR3 nucleotides read TGTGCCAGCAGCTTAGGGTCGGGACCTCGCTACACCTTC.

The J gene is TRBJ2-7, the V gene TRBV27; 8 nucleotides match TRBD2. The CDR3 has 15 residues. The germline gives CDR1 MNHEY, CDR2 SMNVEV (reference sequence). The V gene end was trimmed by 6 bases and the J gene end by 6 bases; junction bases not matched to a gene: 13. The CDR3 loop is CASSRTGRGALEQYF. The CDR3 nucleotides are TGTGCCAGCAGCCGGACGGGGCGGGGGGCACTCGAGCAGTACTTC.

This clonotype has just one count. The rearrangement uses TRBV28 and TRBJ1-2; the match to TRBD1 covers 10 bases. With V trimmed by 4 bases and J by 7 bases, 18 bases remained unmatched. Germline V lookup: CDR1 MDHEN, CDR2 SYDVKM. CDR3 size: 18 residues. CDR3 protein: CASSSQKPGTGDRAGYTF. As DNA, the CDR3 is TGTGCCAGCAGTTCACAAAAGCCCGGGACAGGGGATAGAGCTGGCTACACCTTC.

The rearrangement links TRBV6-5 to TRBJ1-3; tentatively, D is TRBD1 (5 bases). Germline CDR1 MNHEY, CDR2 SVGAGI. The CDR3 spans 15 residues. V was cut by 6 bases and J by 4 bases, with 16 bases left in between. CDR3 protein: CASRQRGAEGNTIYF. The CDR3 bases are TGTGCCAGCAGACAACGAGGGGCGGAGGGAAACACCATATATTTT.

The chain uses TRBV7-2 and TRBJ2-1; D unclear. The germline CDR1 and CDR2 sequences are SGHTA and FQGNSA. V lost 2 bases and J lost 3, with 14 bases in between. The CDR3 covers 16 residues. The CDR3 DNA reads TGTGCCAGCAGCTTATATGTCCTAGTTGGCTACAATGAGCAGTTCTTC. The encoded protein is CASSLYVLVGYNEQFF.

The chain has TRBV27 and TRBJ1-2, with a possible D match to TRBD1 (5 bases). The germline V gene has CDR1 MNHEY and CDR2 SMNVEV (reference sequence). CDR3 length equals 13 residues. The V end was cut by 7 bases, the J end by 6 bases, with 15 bases between. The CDR3 DNA follows: TGTGCCAGCAAGACCCCAGGGCGAGATGGCTACACCTTC. Translated, it gives CASKTPGRDGYTF.

This clonotype has just a few counts. The chain is built from TRBV15 and TRBJ2-7; 7 bases fit TRBD1. This CDR3 is built from 16 residues. CDR1 LNHNV and CDR2 YYDKDF come from the germline V gene (reference sequence). Trimming cost V 6 bases and J 0 bases; bases outside gene matches: 11. CDR3 bases: TGTGCCACCAGTTCCATCGACAGGGACCACTCCTACGAGCAGTACTTC. Residues: CATSSIDRDHSYEQYF.

By proportion, this clonotype is large (0.1 to 1%). CDR3 bases: TGTGCCTGGAGTCGACAGGGCCTCACCGGGGAGCTGTTTTTT. Protein sequence: CAWSRQGLTGELFF. The genes are TRBV30 and TRBJ2-2, with TRBD1 matching over 7 bases. The CDR3 consists of 14 residues. Losses at the gene ends were 2 bases for V and 4 bases for J; bases not matched to a gene: 4. Germline V CDR1 and CDR2: GTSNPN, SVGIG (reference sequence).

There are a few counts of this clonotype. V and J are TRBV6-4 and TRBJ2-6; 7 bases are shared with TRBD1. The CDR3 loop spans 17 amino acids. Trimming at V came to 4 bases and at J to 0 bases, leaving 6 bases not matched to a gene. Germline CDR1 and CDR2: MRHNA and SNTAGT. The CDR3 DNA reads as TGTGCCAGCAGTGGGTCGCCAGGGGGCTCTGGGGCCAACGTCCTGACTTTC. The encoded protein is CASSGSPGGSGANVLTF.

Written as DNA, the CDR3 is TGTGCCAGCACCCTCGCTGGGGTCACAGATACGCAGTATTTT. It specifies CASTLAGVTDTQYF. The chain is built from TRBV5-4 and TRBJ2-3, with D unresolved. CDR3 length equals 14 residues. The V and J ends lost 6 bases and 2 bases respectively, with 13 bases between them. In germline, CDR1 is SGHNT, CDR2 YYREEE (reference sequence).